Listed here are 7 T cell receptor beta chains from one sample, sequenced in a study of response to subunit inactivated influenza vaccine. MiXCR, run by TCRdb on the RT-PCR reads, gives a single entry per CDR3 protein. The sample records around 480,000 distinct CDR3 sequences, about 15% being singletons. The sequencing used CD4+ T cells sorted from PBMCs, collected around 25 months after vaccination. The receptors were gathered from a man between 50 and 69 years old who received an inactivated influenza vaccine.

The table lists this clonotype with a few counts. The rearrangement uses TRBV12-3 or TRBV12-4 and TRBJ1-5; TRBD1 might be the D (5 bases). The CDR3 length is 16 residues. V gave up 7 bases and J gave up 0 bases, with 16 bases separating them. The CDR3 coding sequence is TGTGCCAGCACCAACAACAGGTATCATAGCAATCAGCCCCAGCATTTT. The encoded protein is CASTNNRYHSNQPQHF.

Many counts were recorded for this clonotype. V and J are TRBV28 and TRBJ1-2, with D possibly being TRBD1 (5 bases). Germline V gene sequence: CDR1 MDHEN, CDR2 SYDVKM. With 2 bases removed from V and 7 bases from J, the gap between germline ends came to 17 bases. This CDR3 spans 15 amino acids. For the CDR3, the DNA is TGTGCCAGCAGTTTACCCCGGACCACCGGGGGTGGCTACACCTTC. This gives the protein CASSLPRTTGGGYTF.

This clonotype was picked up a small number of times. This rearrangement joins TRBV10-3 to TRBJ2-2; D gene ambiguous. Trimming removed 5 bases at V and 1 base at J, with 11 bases between. The CDR3 runs to 15 residues. Germline V lookup: CDR1 ENHRY, CDR2 SYGVKD. The CDR3 is CAISQLRGNTGELFF. CDR3 sequence (DNA): TGTGCCATCAGTCAGCTGCGAGGGAACACCGGGGAGCTGTTTTTT.

The CDR3 coding sequence is TGCAGTGCTCCACTATCCCCTAGCACAGATACGCAGTATTTT. Translation gives CSAPLSPSTDTQYF. V is TRBV20-1 and J is TRBJ2-3, with unresolved D. This CDR3 comprises 14 residues. The ends were cut back, 5 bases at V and 0 bases at J, with 12 bases in the middle. Germline V lookup: CDR1 DFQATT, CDR2 SNEGSKA (reference sequence).

This chain joins TRBV18 and TRBJ2-5; 8 nucleotides line up with TRBD2. V shed 2 bases and J 5 bases; nucleotides not matched to a gene: 10. Per the germline V gene, CDR1 is KGHSH and CDR2 is LQKENI. This CDR3 comprises 16 residues. The CDR3 reads CASSPNWSGRSETQYF. In DNA form, the CDR3 reads TGTGCCAGCTCACCAAATTGGAGCGGGAGAAGTGAGACCCAGTACTTC.

The V and J genes are TRBV20-1 and TRBJ1-1; D gene ambiguous. Trimming removed 4 bases at V and 1 base at J, with 10 bases between. Germline V gene data show CDR1 as DFQATT and CDR2 as SNEGSKA (reference sequence). The CDR3 runs 13 residues. The CDR3: CSAILYRNTEAFF. CDR3 coding DNA: TGCAGTGCTATCTTGTATCGGAACACTGAAGCTTTCTTT.

The sample holds a few counts of this clonotype. The chain combines TRBV20-1 with TRBJ2-2; the D is unclear. The CDR3 consists of 14 residues. CDR1 and CDR2 (germline): DFQATT, SNEGSKA (reference sequence). V dropped 6 bases and J dropped 0 bases, with 11 bases sitting between them. CDR3 DNA sequence: TGCAGTGCCCTCCCACGGACGAACACCGGGGAGCTGTTTTTT. It encodes CSALPRTNTGELFF.